This T cell receptor beta chain was obtained from a study of cytomegalovirus exposure and HLA in healthy donors. The CDR3 sequence is 14 residues long. Looked up from germline, CDR1 is LGHNA and CDR2 is YSLEER. With 4 bases removed from V and 4 bases from J, the gap between germline ends came to 14 bases. For this clone: Its matching antigen is unknown.

Study-level points and caveats: Under in vitro conditions, three CMV-associated chains were confirmed as specific for CMV antigens. The sole available immune exposure information was CMV serostatus. Reported performance of the classifier showed diagnosis of cytomegalovirus status with high specificity and sensitivity.

The study ran its PCR with 60 Vbeta and 13 Jbeta primers. Sequenced by immunoSEQ multiplex PCR; TCRdb stores in-frame clones only, minus some. The data include 90,000 to 120,000 clones; the top ten clones carry 0.59%. Although they were nominally healthy when sampled, donors likely had unrecorded immune exposures. This chain uses TRBV4-3 with TRBJ2-7; weak D call: TRBD1 (5 bases). This receptor was obtained from a man between 50 and 59 years old in good health and CMV-seronegative. The sequencing input was PBMCs. This CDR3 reads CASSPEQGSYEQYF. CDR3 sequence (DNA): TGCGCCAGCAGCCCCGAGCAGGGATCGTACGAGCAGTACTTC.